These 29 T cell receptor beta chains were all obtained from the same sample, sequenced in a study of T cells in women clearing cervical HPV infection. Repertoires were generated with immunoSEQ multiplex PCR, while TCRdb's copy carries only in-frame clones and drops some. This table holds around 20,000 clones. Sequences were obtained from blood buffy coat. The receptors shown here come from a woman between 18 and 69 years old with a cervical HPV16 infection that either progressed to CIN3+ or cleared (not recorded which).

On this clone: One end of the junction varies from germline; a read error may be responsible. Read sequence stops 3 residues before the CDR3 end, and the germline J gene provides the missing end. The V call is TRBV6-1, the J call TRBJ1-2; 7 bases are a match to TRBD1. CDR1 MNHNS and CDR2 SASEGT come from the germline V gene. CDR3 length: 13 amino acids. This chain's CDR3 is CASSGTATYGYTF. CDR3 bases read: TGTGCCAGTAGTGGGACAGCCACTTATGGC.

In regard to this clone: The CDR3 end falls 3 residues outside the read, so it is completed with the germline J gene. This rearrangement joins TRBV7-9 to TRBJ1-2, with 9 bases identical to TRBD1. CDR3 length: 14 amino acids. Germline-derived CDR1 and CDR2 are SEHNR and FQNEAQ (reference sequence). Incomplete CDR3 DNA: TGTGCCAGCAGCGACCTCGGGACAGGGTACGAC. This gives the protein CASSDLGTGYD. The whole CDR3 reads CASSDLGTGYDYTF. The variable domain in full, with the rest retrieved from reference TRBV7-9 and TRBJ1-2, is DTGVSQNPRHKITKRGQNVTFRCDPISEHNRLYWYRQTLGQGPEFLTYFQNEAQLEKSRLLSDRFSAERPKGSFSTLEIQRTEQGDSAMYLCASSDLGTGYDYTFGSGTRLTVV.

In the case of this clone: The CDR3 end is not reached by the read, which stops 3 residues before it; the germline J gene fills it in. J is TRBJ1-2 and V is TRBV7-9; no reliable D call. This CDR3 is built from 13 residues. Germline V gene lookup returns CDR1 SEHNR and CDR2 FQNEAQ (reference sequence). CDR3 bases read: TGTGCCAGCAGCTTAGATGGGCCGAATGAC. Its protein product is CASSLDGPND. The full CDR3 protein is CASSLDGPNDYTF. Filled out from reference TRBV7-9 and TRBJ1-2, the complete variable domain reads DTGVSQNPRHKITKRGQNVTFRCDPISEHNRLYWYRQTLGQGPEFLTYFQNEAQLEKSRLLSDRFSAERPKGSFSTLEIQRTEQGDSAMYLCASSLDGPNDYTFGSGTRLTVV.

This CDR3 is CASRTNTGELFF. CDR3 bases read: TGTGCCAGCAGAACGAACACCGGGGAA. This chain links TRBV6-2 or TRBV6-3 with TRBJ1-4; no definite D call. The read terminates 3 residues before the CDR3 end, so the remaining end is supplied by the germline J gene. Germline CDR1 reads MNHEY; CDR2 reads SVGEGT. This CDR3 is built from 12 residues.

In the case of this clone: With the read ending 3 residues before the CDR3 end, the germline J gene is used to fill in that end. The chain recombines TRBV7-9 with TRBJ2-5; D perhaps matches TRBD2 (6 bases). V lost 4 bases to trimming and J lost 2 bases, with 14 bases between them. Germline CDR1 SEHNR, CDR2 FQNEAQ (reference sequence). This CDR3 spans 15 amino acids. CDR3 DNA (partial): TGTGCCAGCAGCTCACCGGGGAGCGGGCAAGAGACC. Encoded protein: CASSSPGSGQET. The entire CDR3 protein is CASSSPGSGQETQYF.

Details on this clone: The CDR3 end falls 3 residues outside the read, so it is completed with the germline J gene. The chain couples TRBV7-9 to TRBJ2-2, with TRBD1 matching over 7 bases. CDR1 is SEHNR and CDR2 is FQNEAQ in the germline V gene (reference sequence). The CDR3 is made up of 15 amino acids. The CDR3 reads CASSLLTGQEEKLFF. The part of the CDR3 DNA that was read is TGTGCCAGCAGCCTACTGACAGGGCAGGAGGAAAAG. Filled out from reference TRBV7-9 and TRBJ2-2, the complete variable domain reads DTGVSQNPRHKITKRGQNVTFRCDPISEHNRLYWYRQTLGQGPEFLTYFQNEAQLEKSRLLSDRFSAERPKGSFSTLEIQRTEQGDSAMYLCASSLLTGQEEKLFFGEGSRLTVL.

Notes on this clone: The missing CDR3 end, 3 residues past where the read stops, is filled in from the germline J gene. This chain links TRBV7-9 with TRBJ1-1; 8 positions match TRBD1. The CDR3 length is 14 residues. CDR1 is SEHNR, CDR2 FQNEAQ, per germline (reference sequence). The CDR3 bases that were read are TGTGCCAGCAGCTCTGGACAGGGAGGAGCTACG. This sequence encodes CASSSGQGGAT. The whole CDR3 sequence is CASSSGQGGATAFF.

To note about this clone: The read falls 3 residues short of the CDR3 end, and the missing part is taken from the germline J gene. V usage is TRBV5-1 and J usage is TRBJ2-3; 7 bases map to TRBD1. CDR1 is SGHRS, CDR2 YFSETQ, per germline. CDR3 length: 16 amino acids. Incomplete CDR3 DNA: TGCGCCAGCAGCCTCACAGTGACAGGGTACCAAGAGACG. Translating gives CASSLTVTGYQET. The full CDR3 protein reads CASSLTVTGYQETQYF.

A remark on this clone: The junction departs from the called germline gene at one end, perhaps through a read error. Coverage ceases 3 residues before the CDR3 finishes, and the germline J gene fills in the end. The rearrangement links TRBV4-2 to TRBJ1-2; 11 positions match TRBD1. The CDR3 is 14 amino acids. Germline CDR1 LGHNA, CDR2 YNFKEQ. The covered CDR3 bases are TGCGCCAGCAGCCGAGGGACAGGGGGCTATGGC. The encoded protein is CASSRGTGGYG. The CDR3 in its entirety is CASSRGTGGYGYTF.

Regarding this clone: The read halts 3 residues ahead of the CDR3 end, with the missing end drawn from the germline J gene. V usage is TRBV7-9 and J usage is TRBJ2-7, with a possible D match to TRBD1 (5 bases). This CDR3 region has 15 residues. The V end lost 6 bases, the J end lost 0 bases, and 15 bases lay between the germline ends. CDR1 and CDR2 from the germline V gene are SEHNR and FQNEAQ (reference sequence). CDR3 sequence: CASSTDSLYSYEQYF. The DNA read from the CDR3 is TGTGCCAGCAGTACCGACAGCTTATACTCCTACGAG.

A note on this clone: The DNA ends 3 residues before the CDR3 does, and the rest of the CDR3 is filled in from the germline J gene. The chain combines TRBV5-4 with TRBJ1-4, with D maybe TRBD1 (6 bases). The CDR3 loop spans 13 amino acids. V gave up 4 bases and J gave up 6 bases, with 10 bases separating them. The germline V gene has CDR1 SGHNT and CDR2 YYREEE (reference sequence). CDR3 region: CASSGGADEKLFF. The sequenced part of the CDR3 DNA is TGTGCCAGCAGCGGGGGGGCGGATGAAAAA.

About this clone itself: Read coverage stops 3 residues before the CDR3 terminus; the germline J gene supplies the remainder. The chain joins TRBV9 to TRBJ1-2, with 11 nucleotides matching TRBD1. Per germline, CDR1 SGDLS and CDR2 YYNGEE. This CDR3 region has 12 residues. The CDR3 sequence is CASSGTGGGYTF. The covered CDR3 bases are TGTGCCAGCAGCGGGACAGGGGGCGGC.

About this clone: The read comes to an end 3 residues before the CDR3 does, leaving the germline J gene to fill in the end. J is TRBJ1-6 and V is TRBV6-2 or TRBV6-3; TRBD1 aligns across 7 bases. The CDR3 consists of 17 residues. With 8 bases clipped from V and 5 bases from J, the junction kept 15 bases outside the gene matches. CDR1 is MNHEY and CDR2 is SVGEGT in the germline V gene. Partial CDR3 DNA: TGTGCCAGCCCCCCAGGGGGTGCCAAATCCGATAATTCACCC. This encodes CASPPGGAKSDNSP. The whole CDR3 sequence is CASPPGGAKSDNSPLHF.

As for this clone: The read finishes 3 residues shy of the CDR3 end, and the germline J gene is used to complete it. V usage is TRBV19 and J usage is TRBJ2-3, with no clear D. CDR1 and CDR2 from the germline V gene are LNHDA and SQIVND (reference sequence). The CDR3 runs 12 residues. The CDR3: CASSGLNQPQYF. The covered CDR3 bases are TGTGCCAGTAGTGGGCTTAATCAGCCG.

A word on this clone: Read data end 3 residues before the CDR3 end; the end is taken from the germline J gene. V and J are TRBV20-1 and TRBJ2-5, with 14 bases matching TRBD2. The germline V gene has CDR1 DFQATT and CDR2 SNEGSKA (reference sequence). CDR3 size: 16 residues. V was clipped by 3 bases and J by 5 bases; unmatched bases: 8. The CDR3 is CSASATSGGAGETQYF. The CDR3 DNA, read in part, is TGCAGTGCTAGCGCGACTAGCGGGGGGGCCGGTGAGACC.

A word on this clone: The CDR3 end is not reached by the read, which stops 3 residues before it; the germline J gene fills it in. V is TRBV6-2 or TRBV6-3 and J is TRBJ2-3; the match to TRBD2 covers 9 bases. The V segment lost 0 bases and the J segment 7 bases; nucleotides outside the gene matches: 5. Germline V gene sequence: CDR1 MNHEY, CDR2 SVGEGT. The CDR3 consists of 15 residues. CDR3 residues: CASSYSTAGGHTQYF. The CDR3 DNA, read in part, is TGTGCCAGCAGTTACTCGACCGCGGGGGGGCATACG.

In regard to this clone: The CDR3 end is not reached by the read, which stops 3 residues before it; the germline J gene fills it in. J is TRBJ1-1 and V is TRBV6-2 or TRBV6-3; D might be TRBD1 (5 bases). Germline-derived CDR1 and CDR2 are MNHEY and SVGEGT. The V gene lost 6 bases and the J gene lost 6 bases, with 14 bases spanning the gap. The CDR3 consists of 13 residues. The sequenced part of the CDR3 DNA is TGTGCCAGCAGAGGGGCCGACTGGGCTGAA. Its translation is CASRGADWAE. The complete CDR3 reads CASRGADWAEAFF.

As to this clone: The sequence runs out 3 residues before the end of the CDR3; the remainder is reconstructed from the germline J gene. This rearrangement joins TRBV4-2 to TRBJ1-2; tentative D call: TRBD1 (6 bases). Trimming removed 0 bases at V and 5 bases at J, with 13 bases between. Germline V CDR1 and CDR2: LGHNA, YNFKEQ. There are 15 residues in the CDR3. The DNA read from the CDR3 is TGTGCCAGCAGCCAAGATCGGGAGGGGGGGTATGGC. Encoded protein: CASSQDREGGYG. The whole CDR3 protein is CASSQDREGGYGYTF.

In regard to this clone: Read coverage stops 3 residues before the CDR3 terminus; the germline J gene supplies the remainder. The V and J genes are TRBV5-1 and TRBJ2-2; D perhaps matches TRBD1 (5 bases). The CDR3 totals 17 residues. CDR1 is SGHRS and CDR2 is YFSETQ in the germline V gene. CDR3 amino acids: CASSLALTATTNEKLFF. The DNA read from the CDR3 is TGCGCCAGCAGCTTGGCTTTGACAGCTACAACTAATGAAAAG.

A word on this clone: Read sequence stops 3 residues before the CDR3 end, and the germline J gene provides the missing end. The chain is built from TRBV7-3 and TRBJ1-2; D is unresolved. Germline V gene data show CDR1 as SGHTA and CDR2 as FQGTGA. CDR3 length equals 14 residues. This CDR3 reads CASSLLGSTDTYTF. The sequenced part of the CDR3 DNA is TGTGCCAGCAGCTTATTGGGCAGCACAGATACC. Full variable domain (missing parts from reference TRBV7-3 and TRBJ1-2): GAGVSQTPSNKVTEKGKYVELRCDPISGHTALYWYRQSLGQGPEFLIYFQGTGAADDSGLPNDRFFAVRPEGSVSTLKIQRTERGDSAVYLCASSLLGSTDTYTFGSGTRLTVV.

Regarding this clone: Read sequence stops 3 residues before the CDR3 end, and the germline J gene provides the missing end. The chain recombines TRBV4-2 with TRBJ2-5, with D perhaps TRBD1 (6 bases). The ends were cut back, 1 base at V and 4 bases at J, with 13 bases in the middle. The CDR3 spans 15 residues. Looked up from germline, CDR1 is LGHNA and CDR2 is YNFKEQ. CDR3 protein: CASSQVQGKGETQYF. The part of the CDR3 DNA that was read is TGTGCCAGCAGCCAAGTGCAGGGGAAGGGAGAGACC.

Regarding this clone: Sequencing ends 3 residues short of the CDR3 end; the germline J gene provides the rest. V gene TRBV6-1 combines with J gene TRBJ1-6; perhaps TRBD1 as D (5 bases). The V and J ends lost 2 bases and 10 bases respectively, with 15 bases between them. This CDR3 spans 15 amino acids. CDR1 and CDR2 (germline): MNHNS, SASEGT. This CDR3 reads CASSELGGVGSPLHF. The CDR3 DNA, read in part, is TGTGCCAGCAGTGAACTAGGAGGGGTTGGGTCACCC.

Details on this clone: The read finishes 3 residues shy of the CDR3 end, and the germline J gene is used to complete it. The J gene is TRBJ2-2, the V gene TRBV19, with D possibly matching TRBD1 (6 bases). Germline V gene data show CDR1 as LNHDA and CDR2 as SQIVND (reference sequence). The CDR3 has 14 amino acids. V was cut by 7 bases and J by 1 base, with 10 bases left in between. CDR3 DNA, as far as it was read: TGTGCCAGTACCAGGGGATGGAACACCGGGGAG. This gives the protein CASTRGWNTGE. The CDR3 as a whole reads CASTRGWNTGELFF.

A note on this clone: From the germline J gene comes the end of the CDR3, since the read stops 3 residues before it. The chain uses TRBV7-3 and TRBJ2-2; D may be TRBD1 or TRBD2 (5 bases each). The CDR3 runs 15 residues. Germline loops: CDR1 SGHTA, CDR2 FQGTGA. The DNA read from the CDR3 is TGTGCCAGCAGCCAAACAGGCCTCAAGAGGGAAAAG. It yields the protein CASSQTGLKREK. The entire CDR3 protein is CASSQTGLKREKLFF.

A remark on this clone: The read terminates 3 residues ahead of where the CDR3 ends, so the germline J gene completes it. The chain joins TRBV29-1 to TRBJ2-1, with 7 bases lining up with TRBD1. Losses at the gene ends were 5 bases for V and 7 bases for J; bases not matched to a gene: 11. The germline V gene encodes CDR1 SQVTM and CDR2 ANQGSEA. This CDR3 is built from 14 residues. Incomplete CDR3 DNA: TGCAGCGTTACGCGGCAGGGGGATGTAAATGAG. It encodes CSVTRQGDVNE. The entire CDR3 reads CSVTRQGDVNEQFF.

About this clone itself: Sequencing ends 3 residues short of the CDR3 end; the germline J gene provides the rest. V and J are TRBV30 and TRBJ2-5; D gene uncertain. This CDR3 is built from 15 residues. The germline V and J ends were trimmed by 0 bases and 5 bases, with 16 bases remaining between them. Germline V gives CDR1 GTSNPN, CDR2 SVGIG (reference sequence). The CDR3 loop is CAWSVQYRVGETQYF. CDR3 bases read: TGTGCCTGGAGTGTCCAGTACCGGGTCGGTGAGACC.

A word on this clone: The CDR3 end lies 3 residues beyond the end of the read and is filled in from the germline J gene. This sequence joins TRBV19 and TRBJ2-3; 8 bases agree with TRBD1. The germline V gene has CDR1 LNHDA and CDR2 SQIVND (reference sequence). The CDR3 runs to 15 residues. The CDR3 here is CATQLDRVSNQPQYF. Partial CDR3 DNA: TGTGCCACCCAACTGGACAGGGTTAGCAATCAGCCG.

About this clone: The read is 3 residues too short to cover the CDR3 end, so that end is filled in from the germline J gene. The rearrangement links TRBV7-2 to TRBJ2-3; the D is unclear. The CDR3 loop spans 13 amino acids. CDR1 is SGHTA, CDR2 FQGNSA, per germline. CDR3: CASSLGLEETQYF. The CDR3 DNA, read in part, is TGTGCCAGCAGCTTAGGTTTAGAAGAGACG.

Of note for this clone: The read is 3 residues too short to cover the CDR3 end, so that end is filled in from the germline J gene. The chain links TRBV6-2 or TRBV6-3 to TRBJ2-3, with TRBD1 matching 7 bases. The CDR3 is 14 residues long. The V and J ends lost 5 bases and 3 bases, in that order; junction bases with no gene match: 5. The germline CDR1 and CDR2 sequences are MNHEY and SVGEGT. The part of the CDR3 DNA that was read is TGTGCCAGCAGTCGGACAGGTGAGACAGATACG. As protein: CASSRTGETDT. The CDR3, in full, reads CASSRTGETDTQYF.